This T cell receptor (beta chain) is drawn from a study of shared clonotypes between healthy human individuals. Sorted-subset replicate PCR reactions contained 150 to 200 ng DNA, corresponding to 29,000 or so T cell genomes. Profiling relied on immunoSEQ multiplex PCR, and the TCRdb table lists in-frame clones only, not all of them. The table shows 550,000 to 700,000 clones, with less than 80% occurring only once. As regards this clone: Its specificity is not known.

Study-wide results and limits: Larger richness was generally estimated for naive than memory subsets.

The receptor was derived from a woman in her 30s in good health. The sequenced material came from memory CD4+ T cells sorted from blood. Subset described: CD45RA-negative fraction.

CDR3 in DNA: TGTGCCAGCAGTTTGTCCAGGCAGCCTGGGGAGCTGTTTTTT. Translating gives CASSLSRQPGELFF. The chain carries TRBV27 and TRBJ2-2; D unresolved. V was cut by 3 bases and J by 8 bases, with 13 bases left in between. CDR1 and CDR2 from the germline V gene are MNHEY and SMNVEV (reference sequence). The CDR3 extends over 14 amino acids.